The sample holds one count of the clone carrying this TCR beta chain. The data are from a study of blood T cell repertoires in COVID-19. Germline CDR1 PRHDT, CDR2 FYEKMQ (reference sequence). The CDR3 covers 15 residues. V was clipped by 2 bases and J by 3 bases, with 11 bases between them. Method: immunoSEQ multiplex PCR; TCRdb's copy keeps in-frame clones and lacks some. The sample records tens of thousands of clones, about 88% being singletons. The source of this sequence is a human donor in a cohort sampled during active COVID-19. The V call is TRBV13, the J call TRBJ2-1; D may be TRBD2 (6 bases). The specimen sequenced was peripheral blood. The CDR3 here is CASSLIAGSYNEQFF. CDR3 DNA sequence: TGTGCCAGCAGCTTAATTGCGGGGAGCTACAATGAGCAGTTCTTC.